Presented here are 7 T cell receptor beta chains from one specimen sequenced in a study of T cell responses to AZD1222 COVID-19 vaccine. Clones were read by immunoSEQ multiplex PCR, and TCRdb kept only the in-frame ones, dropping some. The table has 130,000 to 150,000 clones, 85% to 95% seen once. The sample in question was peripheral blood, obtained on day 0 of AZD1222 vaccination. The source is an adult in good health.

V and J are TRBV5-1 and TRBJ1-1, with TRBD1 identical over 7 bases. The V gene end was trimmed by 0 bases and the J gene end by 6 bases; junction bases not matched to a gene: 14. The CDR3 totals 17 residues. Germline V lookup: CDR1 SGHRS, CDR2 YFSETQ. The CDR3 sequence is CASSLGARQGVLAEAFF. In DNA, the CDR3 is TGCGCCAGCAGCTTGGGGGCTCGACAGGGTGTCTTGGCTGAAGCTTTCTTT.

The rearrangement uses TRBV11-2 and TRBJ1-2; possibly TRBD1 for D (5 bases). V was pared by 5 bases and J by 4 bases, with 17 bases between. In germline, CDR1 is SGHAT, CDR2 FQNNGV. The CDR3 spans 15 residues. In DNA form, the CDR3 reads TGTGCCAGCAGCCAAGGGGTCGAGGAGGGCTATGGCTACACCTTC. Translating gives CASSQGVEEGYGYTF.

This chain connects TRBV5-6 to TRBJ2-6; 7 bases fit TRBD1. Germline values: CDR1 SGHDT, CDR2 YYEEEE. V lost 4 bases, J lost 2 bases, and 0 bases stayed unmatched. The CDR3 totals 14 residues. CDR3 loop: CASSQGAGANVLTF. The CDR3 region has the DNA TGTGCCAGCAGCCAGGGGGCTGGGGCCAACGTCCTGACTTTC.

The sample holds one count of this clone. The chain recombines TRBV5-4 with TRBJ2-3; 7 nucleotides align to TRBD2. This CDR3 contains 16 residues. The V segment lost 4 bases and the J segment 0 bases; nucleotides outside the gene matches: 8. Germline V lookup: CDR1 SGHNT, CDR2 YYREEE (reference sequence). The CDR3 bases are TGTGCCAGCAGCACCAGAGCGGGGTCTAGCACAGATACGCAGTATTTT. This translates into CASSTRAGSSTDTQYF.

The CDR3 is CASSRNNYGYTF. CDR3 in DNA: TGTGCCAGCAGCAGAAACAACTATGGCTACACCTTC. The chain carries TRBV3-1 (or the pseudogene TRBV3-2) and TRBJ1-2, with no clear D. Trimming cost V 5 bases and J 2 bases, with 6 bases left between them. Germline V lookup: CDR1 LGHDT, CDR2 YNNKEL (reference sequence). This CDR3 contains 12 residues.

V is TRBV12-3 or TRBV12-4 and J is TRBJ1-1, with D unclear. The CDR3 sequence is 11 residues long. Trimming removed 8 bases at V and 9 bases at J, with 13 bases between. The CDR3 DNA reads TGTGCCAGCTCTTTCATGATACAAGCTTTCTTT. Its translation is CASSFMIQAFF.

The rearrangement links TRBV2 to TRBJ1-1; no clear D. Looked up from germline, CDR1 is SNHLY and CDR2 is FYNNEI. The V end was cut by 4 bases, the J end by 4 bases, with 10 bases between. This CDR3 region has 13 residues. For the CDR3, the DNA is TGTGCCAGCAGTGTCCGGACGCTCACTGAAGCTTTCTTT. Translating gives CASSVRTLTEAFF.